Below are 32 T cell receptor beta chains sequenced from a single sample in a study of T cell responses to AZD1222 COVID-19 vaccine. TCRdb keeps only in-frame clones here, not all; method: immunoSEQ multiplex PCR. The table shows about 130,000 clones, with approximately 90% occurring only once. Material: peripheral blood, obtained on day 0 of AZD1222 vaccination. The source is an adult in good health.

The rearrangement uses TRBV5-1 and TRBJ2-7; 7 nucleotides line up with TRBD1. Germline CDR1 is SGHRS and CDR2 is YFSETQ. With 0 bases clipped from V and 4 bases from J, the junction kept 4 bases outside the gene matches. The CDR3 extends over 14 amino acids. The CDR3 sequence is CASSLGGTVYEQYF. In DNA, the CDR3 is TGCGCCAGCAGCTTGGGGGGGACAGTTTACGAGCAGTACTTC.

V usage is TRBV5-1 and J usage is TRBJ2-3; a weak D match, TRBD2 (5 bases). CDR1 SGHRS and CDR2 YFSETQ come from the germline V gene. The CDR3 is 14 amino acids. Trimming cost V 4 bases and J 4 bases, with 13 bases left between them. Here the CDR3 DNA reads TGCGCCAGCAGCCCGGGGTCTATCCCAGATACGCAGTATTTT. Translating it yields CASSPGSIPDTQYF.

CDR3 sequence (DNA): TGCGCCAGCAGCTTGAGTAGCGGGAGAGGGGAGACCCAGTACTTC. Amino acids: CASSLSSGRGETQYF. V and J are TRBV5-1 and TRBJ2-5; 9 bases fit TRBD2. There are 15 residues in the CDR3. The V gene's germline CDR1 is SGHRS and CDR2 YFSETQ. Unmatched junction bases numbered 6, after V lost 1 base and J lost 5 bases.

This clone was seen just once. V gene TRBV12-5 combines with J gene TRBJ2-1, with D possibly TRBD2 on 5 matching bases. In germline, CDR1 is LGHNT, CDR2 FRNRAP. Trimming left V 5 bases short and J 7 bases short, with 18 bases between. The CDR3 runs to 15 residues. Written as DNA, the CDR3 is TGTGCTAGTGGTCCCCAGGCCAGGCGAGGGAATGAGCAGTTCTTC. This encodes CASGPQARRGNEQFF. The complete variable domain, with remaining parts taken from reference TRBV12-5 and TRBJ2-1, reads DARVTQTPRHKVTEMGQEVTMRCQPILGHNTVFWYRQTMMQGLELLAYFRNRAPLDDSGMPKDRFSAEMPDATLATLKIQPSEPRDSAVYFCASGPQARRGNEQFFGPGTRLTVL.

The chain carries TRBV5-4 and TRBJ2-7; unclear D gene. The CDR3 runs to 15 residues. Trimming took off 0 bases at V and 0 bases at J, with 10 bases between the two ends. CDR1 and CDR2 from the germline V gene are SGHNT and YYREEE (reference sequence). The CDR3 protein is CASSLEGGRSYEQYF. The CDR3 nucleotides read TGTGCCAGCAGCTTGGAGGGCGGTCGCTCCTACGAGCAGTACTTC.

For the CDR3, the DNA is TGCGCCAGCAGCTTGAACACTGGGACTGCTGGGGCCAACGTCCTGACTTTC. Protein: CASSLNTGTAGANVLTF. The chain couples TRBV5-1 to TRBJ2-6; D perhaps matches TRBD2 (6 bases). Per germline, CDR1 SGHRS and CDR2 YFSETQ. The germline V and J ends were trimmed by 1 base and 2 bases, with 13 bases remaining between them. This CDR3 has 17 residues.

This clone was seen only once. The chain recombines TRBV15 with TRBJ2-3; D may be TRBD2 (7 bases). Per the germline V gene, CDR1 is LNHNV and CDR2 is YYDKDF (reference sequence). V lost 9 bases and J 1 base, leaving 17 bases between the germline ends. The CDR3 spans 15 residues. The CDR3 sequence is CATHRGGQGTDTQYF. In DNA, the CDR3 is TGTGCCACGCACCGCGGGGGCCAAGGCACAGATACGCAGTATTTT.

V is TRBV7-2 and J is TRBJ1-1; D gene ambiguous. CDR3 size: 13 residues. V dropped 4 bases and J dropped 8 bases, with 14 bases sitting between them. Germline CDR1 reads SGHTA; CDR2 reads FQGNSA. The chain's CDR3 is CASSSTGRREAFF. CDR3 nucleotide sequence: TGTGCCAGCAGCTCAACCGGGAGGAGAGAAGCTTTCTTT.

This chain links TRBV6-2 or TRBV6-3 with TRBJ2-1, with D maybe TRBD2 (6 bases). The CDR3 covers 14 residues. Trimming removed 4 bases from V and 6 bases from J, with 13 bases in between. Germline V gene sequence: CDR1 MNHEY, CDR2 SVGEGT. CDR3 bases: TGTGCCAGCAGTTTGGCTAGCGCCACCAATGAGCAGTTCTTC. Amino acid sequence: CASSLASATNEQFF.

The chain uses TRBV19 and TRBJ1-1; D is possibly TRBD1 (6 bases). The CDR3 is made up of 13 amino acids. Germline V gene lookup returns CDR1 LNHDA and CDR2 SQIVND (reference sequence). V shed 4 bases and J shed 6 bases, with 12 bases lying between them. The CDR3 DNA follows: TGTGCCAGTAGTAAAACAGGGAGGTCTGAAGCTTTCTTT. Amino acid sequence: CASSKTGRSEAFF.

The genes are TRBV7-2 and TRBJ2-2, with TRBD1 matching 7 bases. V shed 4 bases, J shed 9 bases, and the junction held 11 bases outside the gene matches. Germline loops: CDR1 SGHTA, CDR2 FQGNSA. The CDR3 is made up of 15 amino acids. CDR3 DNA: TGTGCCAGCAGCTCCTCTGGGACAGCCAAAAGGGAGCTGTTTTTT. It is translated as CASSSSGTAKRELFF. Full variable domain (rest looked up from reference TRBV7-2 and TRBJ2-2): GAGVSQSPSNKVTEKGKDVELRCDPISGHTALYWYRQSLGQGLEFLIYFQGNSAPDKSGLPSDRFSAERTGGSVSTLTIQRTQQEDSAVYLCASSSSGTAKRELFFGEGSRLTVL.

CDR3: CASSLRGGQYYEQYF. Here the CDR3 DNA reads TGTGCCAGTAGTCTTCGTGGAGGGCAATACTACGAGCAGTACTTC. J is TRBJ2-7 and V is TRBV19; weak D call: TRBD2 (6 bases). CDR1 is LNHDA, CDR2 SQIVND, per germline (reference sequence). Deletions cut 5 bases from V and 3 bases from J, with 17 bases between. This CDR3 region has 15 residues.

The chain links TRBV7-9 to TRBJ2-7; no definite D call. In germline, CDR1 is SEHNR, CDR2 FQNEAQ (reference sequence). The CDR3 has 12 amino acids. Between the trimmed V and J ends, which lost 1 base and 4 bases, there was a span of 5 bases. CDR3 sequence (DNA): TGTGCCAGCAGCTTAGGCGAGTACGAGCAGTACTTC. As protein: CASSLGEYEQYF.

V and J are TRBV28 and TRBJ2-1; D remains unclear. Per the germline V gene, CDR1 is MDHEN and CDR2 is SYDVKM. The V gene lost 5 bases and the J gene lost 6 bases, with 8 bases spanning the gap. The CDR3 contains 12 residues. The CDR3 coding sequence is TGTGCCAGCAGTCCCGACTCCAATGAGCAGTTCTTC. Its translation is CASSPDSNEQFF.

V and J are TRBV6-4 and TRBJ2-7; D is unresolved. The CDR3 sequence is 14 residues long. The germline V gene has CDR1 MRHNA and CDR2 SNTAGT. V was cut by 0 bases and J by 2 bases, with 8 bases left in between. CDR3 residues: CASSDSLLTYEQYF. The CDR3 bases are TGTGCCAGCAGTGACTCGCTACTAACCTACGAGCAGTACTTC.

V and J are TRBV5-1 and TRBJ2-7; unclear D gene. The germline V gene encodes CDR1 SGHRS and CDR2 YFSETQ. The V end lost 4 bases, the J end lost 2 bases, and 10 bases lay between the germline ends. This CDR3 spans 13 amino acids. The CDR3 DNA reads TGCGCCAGCAGCGTGGGGATTGCCTACGAGCAGTACTTC. Translating it yields CASSVGIAYEQYF.

The V call is TRBV4-2, the J call TRBJ2-1, with TRBD1 matching 11 bases. The CDR3 is 15 amino acids. With V trimmed by 2 bases and J by 6 bases, 3 bases remained unmatched. The V gene's germline CDR1 is LGHNA and CDR2 YNFKEQ. The CDR3 here is CASSQSGTGGNEQFF. Written as DNA, the CDR3 is TGTGCCAGCAGCCAATCCGGGACAGGGGGCAATGAGCAGTTCTTC.

This clone was detected a few times. The chain employs TRBV14 and TRBJ2-1; D is perhaps TRBD2 (7 bases). This CDR3 is built from 15 residues. The germline CDR1 and CDR2 sequences are SGHDN and FVKESK. Trimming shortened V by 4 bases and J by 7 bases, and 17 bases separated the two germline ends. The CDR3 is CASSRLGGAGNEQFF. CDR3 sequence (DNA): TGTGCCAGCAGCCGACTAGGGGGGGCCGGGAATGAGCAGTTCTTC.

The chain links TRBV7-8 to TRBJ1-4; D not certain. CDR3 length equals 15 residues. Germline V lookup: CDR1 SGHVS, CDR2 FQNEAQ. V lost 5 bases and J 7 bases, leaving 17 bases between the germline ends. CDR3: CASSPTRGYFEKLFF. The CDR3 DNA sequence: TGTGCCAGCAGCCCTACCCGGGGATACTTTGAAAAACTGTTTTTT.

The rearrangement links TRBV3-1 (or the pseudogene TRBV3-2) to TRBJ2-2; D may correspond to TRBD1 or TRBD2 (5 bases each). Trimming cost V 0 bases and J 14 bases, with 13 bases left between them. Germline values: CDR1 LGHDT, CDR2 YNNKEL (reference sequence). The CDR3 covers 13 residues. The CDR3 protein is CASSQEGTSRLFF. In nucleotides, the CDR3 is TGTGCCAGCAGCCAAGAGGGGACCTCCAGACTGTTTTTT.

This CDR3 is CASSVERDDDEQYF. In nucleotides, the CDR3 is TGTGCCAGCAGCGTAGAGAGGGATGACGACGAGCAGTACTTC. The chain carries TRBV9 and TRBJ2-7; perhaps TRBD2 as D (5 bases). V lost 0 bases to trimming and J lost 5 bases, with 12 bases between them. The CDR3 is 14 residues long. The germline V gene encodes CDR1 SGDLS and CDR2 YYNGEE.

The rearrangement links TRBV14 to TRBJ2-7; D unclear. The CDR3 is 16 residues long. V shed 0 bases and J shed 3 bases, with 15 bases lying between them. Germline-derived CDR1 and CDR2 are SGHDN and FVKESK. CDR3 sequence: CASSQDPGTRVYEQYF. The CDR3 coding sequence is TGTGCCAGCAGCCAAGATCCGGGCACCAGAGTCTACGAGCAGTACTTC. The full variable domain, rest sourced from reference TRBV14 and TRBJ2-7, is EAGVTQFPSHSVIEKGQTVTLRCDPISGHDNLYWYRRVMGKEIKFLLHFVKESKQDESGMPNNRFLAERTGGTYSTLKVQPAELEDSGVYFCASSQDPGTRVYEQYFGPGTRLTVT.

The chain couples TRBV19 to TRBJ1-2; D remains unclear. Germline V lookup: CDR1 LNHDA, CDR2 SQIVND (reference sequence). This CDR3 region has 12 residues. V lost 2 bases and J 7 bases, leaving 8 bases between the germline ends. In DNA form, the CDR3 reads TGTGCCAGTAGTATACCGAGGGTTGGCTACACCTTC. Its protein is CASSIPRVGYTF.

This rearrangement joins TRBV20-1 to TRBJ2-1; no definite D call. CDR3 length equals 11 residues. The germline V gene has CDR1 DFQATT and CDR2 SNEGSKA (reference sequence). The V end was cut by 2 bases, the J end by 5 bases, with 4 bases between. CDR3 sequence: CSARLNNEQFF. Here the CDR3 DNA reads TGCAGTGCTAGACTAAACAATGAGCAGTTCTTC.

V is TRBV7-8 and J is TRBJ2-7; D ambiguous. V lost 5 bases to trimming and J lost 4 bases, with 9 bases between them. The CDR3 extends over 12 amino acids. Germline CDR1 reads SGHVS; CDR2 reads FQNEAQ. The CDR3 protein is CASSPPAYEQYF. DNA for the CDR3: TGTGCCAGCAGCCCCCCGGCGTACGAGCAGTACTTC.

This sequence joins TRBV5-6 and TRBJ1-5; D is uncertain. CDR1 is SGHDT and CDR2 is YYEEEE in the germline V gene. V lost 0 bases and J 1 base, leaving 8 bases between the germline ends. The CDR3 contains 15 residues. Here the CDR3 reads CASSLGLGSNQPQHF. The CDR3 DNA follows: TGTGCCAGCAGCTTGGGTCTCGGGAGCAATCAGCCCCAGCATTTT. Variable domain in full (rest from reference TRBV5-6 and TRBJ1-5): DAGVTQSPTHLIKTRGQQVTLRCSPKSGHDTVSWYQQALGQGPQFIFQYYEEEERQRGNFPDRFSGHQFPNYSSELNVNALLLGDSALYLCASSLGLGSNQPQHFGDGTRLSIL.

The rearrangement links TRBV7-2 to TRBJ2-5; no firm D call. The V end was cut by 3 bases, the J end by 4 bases, with 6 bases between. The CDR3 extends over 12 amino acids. CDR1 is SGHTA and CDR2 is FQGNSA in the germline V gene. CDR3 DNA sequence: TGTGCCAGCAGCTTTGCAATAGAGACCCAGTACTTC. This translates into CASSFAIETQYF.

The J gene is TRBJ2-2, the V gene TRBV2; possibly TRBD1 for D (6 bases). This CDR3 comprises 15 residues. From germline, CDR1 is SNHLY and CDR2 FYNNEI. V was clipped by 5 bases and J by 5 bases, with 15 bases between them. The CDR3 reads CASSSNRVLTGELFF. CDR3 coding DNA: TGTGCCAGCAGTTCAAACAGGGTGTTGACCGGGGAGCTGTTTTTT.

The chain's CDR3 is CASTEGQGNTEAFF. CDR3 DNA: TGTGCCAGCACCGAGGGACAGGGAAACACTGAAGCTTTCTTT. This chain links TRBV6-5 with TRBJ1-1; 9 nucleotides align to TRBD1. The CDR3 runs to 14 residues. Germline CDR1 and CDR2: MNHEY and SVGAGI. J was trimmed by 2 bases and V by 7 bases; bases with no gene match: 5.

V and J are TRBV10-1 and TRBJ2-2; 7 bases are a match to TRBD2. V lost 8 bases and J lost 6; bases outside the gene matches: 0. The CDR3 sequence is 11 residues long. From germline, CDR1 is WNHNN and CDR2 SYGVQD (reference sequence). CDR3 nucleotides: TGCGCCAGCGGGAGGGCCGGGGAGCTGTTTTTT. It codes for CASGRAGELFF.

The genes are TRBV10-3 and TRBJ1-2; 7 bases line up with TRBD1. CDR3 length: 17 residues. CDR1 and CDR2 from the germline V gene are ENHRY and SYGVKD. Unmatched junction bases numbered 16, after V lost 3 bases and J lost 6 bases. The CDR3 DNA is TGTGCCATCAGTGAAGGGAAAATGGGCAGGGGGAAGGATGGCTACACCTTC. Encoded protein: CAISEGKMGRGKDGYTF.

The gene calls are TRBV28 and TRBJ1-5; D gene ambiguous. Germline loops: CDR1 MDHEN, CDR2 SYDVKM. V was pared by 7 bases and J by 7 bases, with 14 bases between. The CDR3 extends over 13 amino acids. This CDR3 is CASTPHFRQPQHF. CDR3 DNA: TGTGCCAGCACCCCGCACTTTAGGCAGCCCCAGCATTTT.